These 2 T cell receptor beta chains were sequenced from one sample in a study of blood T cell repertoires in COVID-19. The table came from immunoSEQ multiplex PCR; TCRdb's copy has only in-frame clones and leaves some out. Of fewer than 60,000 clones listed, 80% to 90% are singletons. Material: peripheral blood. Source of these receptors: a woman over 75 with acute or convalescent COVID-19.

The J gene is TRBJ2-5, the V gene TRBV3-1 (or the pseudogene TRBV3-2); D unclear. With 1 base removed from V and 3 bases from J, the gap between germline ends came to 9 bases. The CDR3 runs 14 residues. Germline loops: CDR1 LGHDT, CDR2 YNNKEL (reference sequence). CDR3 DNA sequence: TGTGCCAGCAGCCAAGCCGCGGCGGAAGAGACCCAGTACTTC. It specifies CASSQAAAEETQYF.

The chain has TRBV14 and TRBJ2-5, with D tentatively TRBD2 (5 bases). Trimming stripped 0 bases from V and 2 bases from J, with 7 bases between. The germline CDR1 and CDR2 sequences are SGHDN and FVKESK. There are 14 residues in the CDR3. DNA of the CDR3: TGTGCCAGCAGCCAAGATCGCGGGCAAGAGACCCAGTACTTC. It specifies CASSQDRGQETQYF.